Shown below are 12 T cell receptor beta chains from a single sample sequenced in a study of read filtering for tumor transcriptome and immune sequencing. From approximately 400 ng of RNA, a library with molecular barcoded alpha/delta and beta/gamma adaptors was made. TCRdb analysed the reads with MiXCR anew, one entry per CDR3 protein. The sample records some 62,000 distinct CDR3 sequences, more than 11% being singletons. Sequenced input: a population of CD138-negative cells sorted from bone marrow. These receptors were taken from a donor aged 40 or older with multiple myeloma.

This clonotype was detected many times. The rearrangement links TRBV10-3 to TRBJ2-1, with a possible D match to TRBD1 (5 bases). The CDR3 extends over 13 amino acids. Trimming took off 6 bases at V and 3 bases at J, with 9 bases between the two ends. The germline CDR1 and CDR2 sequences are ENHRY and SYGVKD. The CDR3 bases are TGTGCCATCAGGACAGAGAACTACAATGAGCAGTTCTTC. Encoded protein: CAIRTENYNEQFF.

This clonotype came up many times. V gene TRBV11-1 combines with J gene TRBJ2-1; D gene unclear. The V end lost 2 bases, the J end lost 2 bases, and 10 bases lay between the germline ends. This CDR3 contains 15 residues. Germline CDR1 SGHAT, CDR2 FQDESV (reference sequence). The CDR3 DNA reads TGTGCCAGCAGCTTACCCAGCCAAGCCTACAATGAGCAGTTCTTC. Amino acids: CASSLPSQAYNEQFF.

The DNA of the CDR3 is TGTGCCAGCATGAAACTAGCGGGAGCGGGGACCGGGGAGCTGTTTTTT. Amino acids: CASMKLAGAGTGELFF. J is TRBJ2-2 and V is TRBV6-5, with 11 bases lining up with TRBD2. J lost 5 bases, V lost 7 bases, and 9 bases had no gene match. The length of the CDR3 is 16 residues. Germline CDR1 is MNHEY and CDR2 is SVGAGI.

This clonotype was seen many times. For the CDR3, the DNA is TGTGCCAGCAGAGGACAGGGGGCTGAAAAACTGTTTTTT. It specifies CASRGQGAEKLFF. V is TRBV7-2 and J is TRBJ1-4; 11 bases line up with TRBD1. Germline CDR1 is SGHTA and CDR2 is FQGNSA. The CDR3 runs to 13 residues. V shed 6 bases and J 7 bases; nucleotides not matched to a gene: 1.

Worth noting for this clonotype: One junction end disagrees with the germline gene, perhaps due to a read error. The J gene is TRBJ2-2, the V gene TRBV24-1; D may be TRBD2 (5 bases). CDR3 length equals 16 residues. Germline V gene data show CDR1 as KGHDR and CDR2 as SFDVKD. Here the CDR3 DNA reads TGTGCCACCAGTGAAGGGAGAGTCATGAACACCGGGGAGCTGCTTTTT. This gives the protein CATSEGRVMNTGELLF.

This clonotype was counted ten times or more. V usage is TRBV5-1 and J usage is TRBJ1-1; a possible D gene is TRBD1 (5 bases). The V and J ends lost 3 bases and 6 bases respectively, with 15 bases between them. CDR1 is SGHRS and CDR2 is YFSETQ in the germline V gene. This CDR3 is 14 amino acids long. The CDR3 here is CASSSAGTWAEAFF. CDR3 bases: TGCGCCAGCAGCTCCGCCGGGACTTGGGCTGAAGCTTTCTTT.

At least ten counts were recorded for this clonotype. This chain joins TRBV29-1 and TRBJ1-3, with 9 bases aligning to TRBD1. With 4 bases clipped from V and 4 bases from J, the junction kept 8 bases outside the gene matches. The CDR3 sequence is 15 residues long. From germline, CDR1 is SQVTM and CDR2 ANQGSEA. CDR3 loop: CSVAGTGTAGNTIYF. CDR3 coding DNA: TGCAGCGTTGCCGGGACAGGGACGGCCGGAAACACCATATATTTT.

The rearrangement joins TRBV21-1 to TRBJ2-1; the D call TRBD1 from the table was never checked on the DNA. TRBV21-1 is a listed pseudogene. This CDR3 contains 15 residues. This chain's CDR3 is CASSKYRGPYNEQFF. The CDR3 DNA reads as TGTGCCAGCAGCAAGTACAGGGGACCCTACAATGAGCAGTTCTTC.

This clonotype was recorded many times. The chain is built from TRBV7-2 and TRBJ2-7, with D perhaps matching TRBD2 (6 bases). Germline lookup yields CDR1 SGHTA and CDR2 FQGNSA. This CDR3 contains 15 residues. The V end lost 1 base, the J end lost 2 bases, and 12 bases lay between the germline ends. CDR3 residues: CASSLESGTPYEQYF. CDR3 in DNA: TGTGCCAGCAGCTTAGAATCCGGGACTCCCTACGAGCAGTACTTC. Variable domain in full (rest from reference TRBV7-2 and TRBJ2-7): GAGVSQSPSNKVTEKGKDVELRCDPISGHTALYWYRQSLGQGLEFLIYFQGNSAPDKSGLPSDRFSAERTGGSVSTLTIQRTQQEDSAVYLCASSLESGTPYEQYFGPGTRLTVT.

About this clonotype: This sequence may be a read error, since a much larger clone differs from it by one base. V gene TRBV7-2 combines with J gene TRBJ2-2; possibly TRBD1 or TRBD2 for D (5 bases each). The length of the CDR3 is 14 residues. Germline CDR1 and CDR2: SGHTA and FQGNSA. The CDR3 sequence: CASSPQVGTGELSF. The CDR3 DNA reads TGTGCCAGCAGCCCCCAAGTTGGGACCGGGGAGCTGTCTTTT.

This clonotype was counted at least ten times. This chain links TRBV14 with TRBJ1-1, with 7 bases aligning to TRBD1. The junction had 4 bases not matched to a gene; V was cut back by 5 bases and J by 4 bases. There are 13 residues in the CDR3. Germline CDR1 reads SGHDN; CDR2 reads FVKESK. CDR3 in DNA: TGTGCCAGCAGCGAGACAGGGATCACTGAAGCTTTCTTT. This translates into CASSETGITEAFF.

This clonotype showed up many times. The chain has TRBV4-1 and TRBJ2-7; TRBD1 matches 8 bases. CDR1 is MGHRA, CDR2 YSYEKL, per germline. Germline trimming cut 4 bases from V and 3 bases from J; bases unmatched to any gene: 8. This CDR3 spans 15 amino acids. The CDR3 sequence is CASSPQGQGDYEQYF. The CDR3 DNA is TGCGCCAGCAGCCCCCAAGGACAGGGCGACTACGAGCAGTACTTC.